This is a list of T cell receptor beta chains from one sample in a study of shared clonotypes between healthy human individuals. Using immunoSEQ multiplex PCR, the repertoire was profiled, and TCRdb retains in-frame clones only, with some absent. The sample records about 490,000 clones, around 79% being singletons. The source material was PBMCs. The receptors were sampled from a woman aged 40-49 years in good health. Some clones in this sample may be carry-over from other donors' samples. CDR3s include the opening cysteine and the closing phenylalanine or tryptophan. A D gene is named only where the DNA matches it firmly. The size field is filled for only some rows; it gives once, few, many or a size class.

cdr3_aa: CASSLDTSGDSTDTQYF; cdr3_nt: TGTGCCAGCAGCTTAGATACTAGCGGGGATAGCACAGATACGCAGTATTTT; j_call: TRBJ2-3; d_call: TRBD2; clone_size: NA; v_call: TRBV7-9
cdr3_aa: CAVGGVGNQPQHF; cdr3_nt: TGTGCCGTAGGGGGGGTAGGGAACCAGCCCCAGCATTTT; j_call: TRBJ1-5; d_call: NA; clone_size: NA; v_call: TRBV7-6
cdr3_aa: CASSDITGGIGNTIYF; cdr3_nt: TGTGCCAGCAGCGATATCACAGGGGGAATCGGAAACACCATATATTTT; j_call: TRBJ1-3; d_call: TRBD1; clone_size: NA; v_call: TRBV2
cdr3_aa: CASSNLAGGSYNEQFF; cdr3_nt: TGTGCCAGCAGCAATCTAGCGGGAGGATCCTACAATGAGCAGTTCTTC; j_call: TRBJ2-1; d_call: TRBD2; clone_size: once; v_call: TRBV7-9
cdr3_aa: CASSQASGTVNEGTQYF; cdr3_nt: TGCGCCAGCAGCCAAGCCTCCGGGACCGTAAATGAGGGTACGCAGTATTTT; j_call: TRBJ2-3; d_call: NA; clone_size: few; v_call: TRBV4-1
cdr3_aa: CASSLVATENIQYF; cdr3_nt: TGTGCCAGCAGCTTAGTGGCTACCGAAAACATTCAGTACTTC; j_call: TRBJ2-4; d_call: NA; clone_size: NA; v_call: TRBV7-2
cdr3_aa: CASSLGGSAMQETQYF; cdr3_nt: TGCGCCAGCAGCTTGGGGGGCTCAGCCATGCAAGAGACCCAGTACTTC; j_call: TRBJ2-5; d_call: NA; clone_size: few; v_call: TRBV5-1
cdr3_aa: CASIFVDCNQPQHF; cdr3_nt: TGTGCCAGCATTTTCGTCGACTGCAATCAGCCCCAGCATTTT; j_call: TRBJ1-5; d_call: NA; clone_size: NA; v_call: TRBV21-1
cdr3_aa: CASSQVWGVDGELFF; cdr3_nt: TGCGCCAGCAGCCAAGTCTGGGGGGTAGACGGGGAGCTGTTTTTT; j_call: TRBJ2-2; d_call: NA; clone_size: NA; v_call: TRBV4-1
cdr3_aa: CASSDRPGQGYEQYF; cdr3_nt: TGTGCCAGCAGTGACCGGCCGGGACAGGGGTACGAGCAGTACTTC; j_call: TRBJ2-7; d_call: TRBD1; clone_size: NA; v_call: TRBV6-1
cdr3_aa: CAWGRGGLGTDTQYF; cdr3_nt: TGTGCCTGGGGGAGGGGGGGACTCGGCACAGATACGCAGTATTTT; j_call: TRBJ2-3; d_call: NA; clone_size: NA; v_call: TRBV30
cdr3_aa: CASRGSEVEQFF; cdr3_nt: TGTGCCAGCAGAGGGTCTGAGGTTGAGCAGTTCTTC; j_call: TRBJ2-1; d_call: NA; clone_size: few; v_call: TRBV2
cdr3_aa: CASNPDRNTEAFF; cdr3_nt: TGCGCCAGCAACCCGGACAGGAACACTGAAGCTTTCTTT; j_call: TRBJ1-1; d_call: NA; clone_size: NA; v_call: TRBV10-1
cdr3_aa: CAWSVPGEMGEQYF; cdr3_nt: TGTGCCTGGAGTGTACCAGGGGAAATGGGCGAGCAGTACTTC; j_call: TRBJ2-7; d_call: NA; clone_size: NA; v_call: TRBV30
cdr3_aa: CASSSRVFSGNTIYF; cdr3_nt: TGTGCCAGCAGTTCCAGGGTTTTCTCTGGAAACACCATATATTTT; j_call: TRBJ1-3; d_call: NA; clone_size: NA; v_call: TRBV6-1
cdr3_aa: CASSYHRGPPQHF; cdr3_nt: TGTGCCAGCAGCTACCACAGGGGGCCGCCCCAGCATTTT; j_call: TRBJ1-5; d_call: TRBD1; clone_size: NA; v_call: TRBV28
cdr3_aa: CASSPQAGKLNEQFF; cdr3_nt: TGTGCCAGCAGCCCGCAGGCGGGCAAGCTCAATGAGCAGTTCTTC; j_call: TRBJ2-1; d_call: NA; clone_size: NA; v_call: TRBV7-3
cdr3_aa: CASSLATSSYNEQFF; cdr3_nt: TGTGCCAGCAGTCTAGCGACCAGCTCCTACAATGAGCAGTTCTTC; j_call: TRBJ2-1; d_call: NA; clone_size: NA; v_call: TRBV5-4
cdr3_aa: CASSPGGGETQYF; cdr3_nt: TGTGCCAGCAGCCCAGGGGGCGGGGAGACCCAGTACTTC; j_call: TRBJ2-5; d_call: TRBD1; clone_size: NA; v_call: TRBV7-2
cdr3_aa: CASSEAAYEQYF; cdr3_nt: TGCGCCAGCAGTGAGGCTGCCTACGAGCAGTACTTC; j_call: TRBJ2-7; d_call: NA; clone_size: few; v_call: TRBV10-2
cdr3_aa: CASSPASSYNEQFF; cdr3_nt: TGTGCCAGCTCTCCCGCGAGCTCCTACAATGAGCAGTTCTTC; j_call: TRBJ2-1; d_call: NA; clone_size: NA; v_call: TRBV18
cdr3_aa: CASSDAAGTKGDGYTF; cdr3_nt: TGTGCCAGCAGTGATGCTGCCGGGACCAAAGGCGATGGCTACACCTTC; j_call: TRBJ1-2; d_call: NA; clone_size: few; v_call: TRBV6-1
cdr3_aa: CASSSPSGIGEQYF; cdr3_nt: TGTGCCAGTAGTAGTCCTAGCGGGATCGGTGAGCAGTACTTC; j_call: TRBJ2-7; d_call: TRBD2; clone_size: NA; v_call: TRBV19
cdr3_aa: CASSEKGSGSDEQFF; cdr3_nt: TGTGCCAGCAGTGAAAAGGGTAGCGGGAGTGATGAGCAGTTCTTC; j_call: TRBJ2-1; d_call: TRBD2; clone_size: many; v_call: TRBV25-1
cdr3_aa: CASSYGLAESTDTQYF; cdr3_nt: TGTGCCAGCAGTTACGGACTAGCGGAAAGCACAGATACGCAGTATTTT; j_call: TRBJ2-3; d_call: TRBD2; clone_size: NA; v_call: TRBV6-6
cdr3_aa: CASSRDSNEQFF; cdr3_nt: TGTGCCAGCAGCCGGGACAGTAATGAGCAGTTCTTC; j_call: TRBJ2-1; d_call: TRBD1; clone_size: NA; v_call: TRBV11-3
cdr3_aa: CASSPRPDSPVETQYF; cdr3_nt: TGTGCCAGTAGTCCCCGACCCGACTCCCCGGTAGAGACCCAGTACTTC; j_call: TRBJ2-5; d_call: NA; clone_size: once; v_call: TRBV19
cdr3_aa: CAWSISKETQYF; cdr3_nt: TGTGCCTGGAGTATCAGTAAAGAGACCCAGTACTTC; j_call: TRBJ2-5; d_call: NA; clone_size: NA; v_call: TRBV30
cdr3_aa: CASSTRDSGWNQPQHF; cdr3_nt: TGTGCCAGTAGTACCCGGGACAGTGGTTGGAATCAGCCCCAGCATTTT; j_call: TRBJ1-5; d_call: TRBD1; clone_size: NA; v_call: TRBV19
cdr3_aa: CATSRVPGQATYEQYF; cdr3_nt: TGTGCCACCAGCAGGGTCCCGGGACAGGCGACCTACGAGCAGTACTTC; j_call: TRBJ2-7; d_call: TRBD1; clone_size: NA; v_call: TRBV15
cdr3_aa: CAWSVRLGTYEQYF; cdr3_nt: TGTGCCTGGAGTGTACGTCTCGGAACCTACGAGCAGTACTTC; j_call: TRBJ2-7; d_call: NA; clone_size: NA; v_call: TRBV30
cdr3_aa: CASSIRPGMKTGELFF; cdr3_nt: TGTGCCAGTAGTATAAGGCCCGGCATGAAGACCGGGGAGCTGTTTTTT; j_call: TRBJ2-2; d_call: NA; clone_size: NA; v_call: TRBV19
cdr3_aa: CASSPDREAGELFF; cdr3_nt: TGCGCCAGCAGCCCGGACAGGGAGGCCGGGGAGCTGTTTTTT; j_call: TRBJ2-2; d_call: TRBD1; clone_size: NA; v_call: TRBV5-1
cdr3_aa: CASRTRGARELTGELFF; cdr3_nt: TGTGCCAGCAGAACTCGAGGGGCGCGGGAGCTCACCGGGGAGCTGTTTTTT; j_call: TRBJ2-2; d_call: TRBD2; clone_size: NA; v_call: TRBV7-9
cdr3_aa: CASSKLDNLGAGELFF; cdr3_nt: TGTGCCAGCAGCAAACTTGACAATTTGGGGGCCGGGGAGCTGTTTTTT; j_call: TRBJ2-2; d_call: NA; clone_size: NA; v_call: TRBV21-1
cdr3_aa: CASSLVGSGRENTGELFF; cdr3_nt: TGTGCCAGCAGCTTGGTAGGCAGCGGGAGGGAGAACACCGGGGAGCTGTTTTTT; j_call: TRBJ2-2; d_call: TRBD2; clone_size: few; v_call: TRBV5-4
cdr3_aa: CASKPRGEGQPQHF; cdr3_nt: TGTGCCAGCAAGCCCAGGGGTGAAGGTCAGCCCCAGCATTTT; j_call: TRBJ1-5; d_call: NA; clone_size: few; v_call: TRBV6-1
cdr3_aa: CATRQELANYGYTF; cdr3_nt: TGTGCCACCCGACAGGAACTCGCTAACTATGGCTACACCTTC; j_call: TRBJ1-2; d_call: NA; clone_size: many; v_call: TRBV5-8
cdr3_aa: CASSSLNLREGNTEAFF; cdr3_nt: TGTGCCAGCAGCTCGTTAAATTTAAGGGAGGGGAACACTGAAGCTTTCTTT; j_call: TRBJ1-1; d_call: NA; clone_size: NA; v_call: TRBV7-9
cdr3_aa: CASSVALRAGDDGYTF; cdr3_nt: TGTGCCAGCAGCGTAGCTTTAAGGGCAGGGGATGATGGCTACACCTTC; j_call: TRBJ1-2; d_call: NA; clone_size: NA; v_call: TRBV9
cdr3_aa: CATSRSGTSGPDTQYF; cdr3_nt: TGTGCCACCAGCAGGTCCGGGACTAGCGGGCCAGATACGCAGTATTTT; j_call: TRBJ2-3; d_call: TRBD2; clone_size: NA; v_call: TRBV15
cdr3_aa: CSVGEGGRRTEAFF; cdr3_nt: TGCAGCGTTGGGGAGGGAGGGAGAAGAACTGAAGCTTTCTTT; j_call: TRBJ1-1; d_call: NA; clone_size: NA; v_call: TRBV29-1